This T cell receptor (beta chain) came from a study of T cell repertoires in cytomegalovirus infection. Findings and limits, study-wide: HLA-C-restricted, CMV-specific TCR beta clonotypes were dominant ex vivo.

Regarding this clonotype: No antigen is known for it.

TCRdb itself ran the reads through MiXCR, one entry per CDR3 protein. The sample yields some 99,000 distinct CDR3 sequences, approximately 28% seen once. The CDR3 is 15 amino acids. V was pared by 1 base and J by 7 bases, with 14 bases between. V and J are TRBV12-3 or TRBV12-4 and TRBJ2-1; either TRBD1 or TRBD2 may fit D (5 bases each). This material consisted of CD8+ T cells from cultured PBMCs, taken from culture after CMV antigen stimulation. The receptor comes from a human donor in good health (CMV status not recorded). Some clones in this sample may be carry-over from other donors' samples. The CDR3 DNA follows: TGTGCCAGCAGTTTAGGGGGGAGTAGTCTAAATGAGCAGTTCTTC. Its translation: CASSLGGSSLNEQFF.